This TCR beta chain was sequenced in a study of immune evolution from preneoplasia to lung adenocarcinoma. Study-wide context: HLA loss of heterozygosity: roughly 7.5% AIS, about 15% MIA, over 25% ADC, none AAH.

Study outcomes and limitations: Top clone share appeared to fall from AAH through AIS, MIA, adenocarcinoma. T cell clonality was higher in KRAS-mutant than EGFR-mutant or wild-type nodules.

Repertoires were generated with immunoSEQ multiplex PCR, while TCRdb's copy carries only in-frame clones and drops some. The profile shows 9,000 to 10,000 clones, approximately 90% of them singletons. Concerning this clone: Its antigen remains unknown.

Trimming pared 3 bases from V and 3 bases from J, leaving 17 bases between. Germline CDR1 is MDHEN and CDR2 is SYDVKM. CDR3 size: 16 residues. The sample comprised FFPE invasive lung adenocarcinoma tissue. The sequence was obtained from an older person with invasive lung adenocarcinoma. Some clones in this sample may be carry-over from other donors' samples. The chain has TRBV28 and TRBJ2-5; D perhaps matches TRBD2 (7 bases). CDR3 amino acids: CASSFLPRGPEETQYF. The CDR3 region has the DNA TGTGCCAGCAGTTTCCTACCGCGGGGGCCGGAAGAGACCCAGTACTTC.